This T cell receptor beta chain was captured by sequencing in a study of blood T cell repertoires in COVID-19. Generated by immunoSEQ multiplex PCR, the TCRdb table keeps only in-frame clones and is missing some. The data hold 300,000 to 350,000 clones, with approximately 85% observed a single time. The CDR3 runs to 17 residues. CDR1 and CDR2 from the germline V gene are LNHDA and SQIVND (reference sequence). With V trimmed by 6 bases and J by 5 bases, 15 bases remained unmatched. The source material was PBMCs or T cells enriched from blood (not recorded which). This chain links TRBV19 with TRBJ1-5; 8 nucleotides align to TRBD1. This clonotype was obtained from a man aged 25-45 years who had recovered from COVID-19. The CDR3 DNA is TGTGCCAGTAGCAAAATTCCGACAGGGGCCGGGGATCAGCCCCAGCATTTT. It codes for CASSKIPTGAGDQPQHF.